This T cell receptor (beta chain) was captured in a study of blood T cells in healthy people across ages. Study-wide findings and caveats: The study found TCR beta diversity correlated strongly with naive T cell percentage.

The use of a sample-barcoded 5' primer and a J-beta primer mix characterized a second PCR of about 6 to 12 cycles. TCRdb redid the calling of the 5' RACE reads with MiXCR, one entry per CDR3 protein. Of 1.5 million to 2 million distinct CDR3 sequences in the sample, 28% were seen once. Germline V gene sequence: CDR1 SGHRS, CDR2 YFSETQ. The CDR3 runs 14 residues. Each donor gave around 9.6 milliliters of peripheral blood. This clonotype was picked up a small number of times. Antigen: not known. An end of the junction differs from the germline gene, which may be a read error. The chain uses TRBV5-1 and TRBJ2-3; D is ambiguous. This receptor was obtained from a woman aged 25 to 39 in good health. The sample was blood. CDR3 region: CASSLFVGGDAQYF. CDR3 DNA: TGCGCCAGCAGCTTGTTCGTCGGCGGAGATGCGCAGTATTTT.